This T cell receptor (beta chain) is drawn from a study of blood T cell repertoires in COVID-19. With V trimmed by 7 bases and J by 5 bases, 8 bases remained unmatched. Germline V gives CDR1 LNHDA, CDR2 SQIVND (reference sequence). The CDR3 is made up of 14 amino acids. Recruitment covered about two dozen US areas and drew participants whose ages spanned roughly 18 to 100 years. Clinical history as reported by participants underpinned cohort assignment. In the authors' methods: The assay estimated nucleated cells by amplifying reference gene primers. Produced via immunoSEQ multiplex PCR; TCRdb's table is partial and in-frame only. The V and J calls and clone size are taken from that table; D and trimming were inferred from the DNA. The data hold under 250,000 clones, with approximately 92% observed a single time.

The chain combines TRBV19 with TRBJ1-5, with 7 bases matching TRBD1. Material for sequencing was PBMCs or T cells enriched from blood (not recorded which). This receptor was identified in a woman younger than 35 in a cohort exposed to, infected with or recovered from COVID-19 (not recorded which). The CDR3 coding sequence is TGTGCCAGTACAAGAGACAGGGCGGATCAGCCCCAGCATTTT. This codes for CASTRDRADQPQHF.